One TCR beta chain is described in this entry. This specimen belongs to a study of control samples from healthy donors and cancer patients. The CDR3 runs to 12 residues. V dropped 6 bases and J dropped 5 bases, with 7 bases sitting between them. Using immunoSEQ multiplex PCR, the repertoire was profiled, and TCRdb retains in-frame clones only, with some absent. This sample has about 63,000 clones, with about 89% found just once. The clonotype was recovered from a woman aged 55-69 years with lung cancer. Sequenced sample: PBMCs. The chain employs TRBV12-3 or TRBV12-4 and TRBJ2-2; D is perhaps TRBD1 (6 bases). The CDR3 protein is CASSRGTGELFF. CDR3 DNA: TGTGCCAGCAGCAGGGGAACCGGGGAGCTGTTTTTT.